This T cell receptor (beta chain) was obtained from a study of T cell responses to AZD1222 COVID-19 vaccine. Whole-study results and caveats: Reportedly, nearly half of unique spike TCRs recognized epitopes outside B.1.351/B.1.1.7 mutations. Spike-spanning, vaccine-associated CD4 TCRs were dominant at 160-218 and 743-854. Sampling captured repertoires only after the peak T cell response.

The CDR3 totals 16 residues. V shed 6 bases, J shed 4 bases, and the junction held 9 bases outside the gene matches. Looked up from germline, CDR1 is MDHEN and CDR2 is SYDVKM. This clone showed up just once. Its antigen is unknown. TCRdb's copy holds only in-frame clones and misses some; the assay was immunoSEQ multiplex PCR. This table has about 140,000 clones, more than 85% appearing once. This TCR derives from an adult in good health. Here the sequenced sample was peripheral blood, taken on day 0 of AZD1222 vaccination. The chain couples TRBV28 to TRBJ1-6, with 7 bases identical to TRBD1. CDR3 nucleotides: TGTGCCAGCAGGGCGGACACGGGACAGTATAATTCACCCCTCCACTTT. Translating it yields CASRADTGQYNSPLHF.